A single sample gave rise to the 3 T cell receptor beta chains below, sequenced in a study of technical replicates of blood from a few donors. This table comes from immunoSEQ multiplex PCR, and its TCRdb copy is limited to in-frame clones, with some not included. Of 68,000 or so clones listed, about 91% are singletons. The specimen was T cells isolated from PBMCs. Receptors originate from a human donor in good health.

This clone was counted a single time. V gene TRBV6-5 combines with J gene TRBJ1-2; D is unclear. Germline V gene lookup returns CDR1 MNHEY and CDR2 SVGAGI. The CDR3 spans 16 residues. V was shortened by 0 bases and J by 5 bases, with 16 bases between the two germline ends. The CDR3: CASSYSNLENRYGYTF. CDR3 bases: TGTGCCAGCAGTTACTCGAATCTTGAGAACCGATATGGCTACACCTTC.

The gene calls are TRBV28 and TRBJ2-2; TRBD2 matches at 11 bases. V lost 3 bases, J lost 6 bases, and 3 bases stayed unmatched. In germline, CDR1 is MDHEN, CDR2 SYDVKM. This CDR3 comprises 15 residues. CDR3 amino acids: CASSFALAGAGELFF. The CDR3 nucleotides are TGTGCCAGCAGTTTTGCACTAGCGGGAGCCGGGGAGCTGTTTTTT. Full variable domain (remainder filled in from reference TRBV28 and TRBJ2-2): DVKVTQSSRYLVKRTGEKVFLECVQDMDHENMFWYRQDPGLGLRLIYFSYDVKMKEKGDIPEGYSVSREKKERFSLILESASTNQTSMYLCASSFALAGAGELFFGEGSRLTVL.

The chain joins TRBV27 to TRBJ2-2; 8 bases match TRBD2. The junction had 11 bases not matched to a gene; V was cut back by 3 bases and J by 5 bases. This CDR3 is 17 amino acids long. Germline lookup yields CDR1 MNHEY and CDR2 SMNVEV (reference sequence). The CDR3 sequence is CASSLRVPGLDTGELFF. CDR3 DNA: TGTGCCAGCAGTTTGCGGGTCCCGGGACTAGATACCGGGGAGCTGTTTTTT.